These T cell receptor beta chains were read from a single sample in a study of cytomegalovirus exposure and HLA in healthy donors. Sequencing was performed with immunoSEQ multiplex PCR; in TCRdb, only in-frame clones are kept and a portion is missing. The sample shows 160,000 or so clones, around 85% of them seen only once. The sample comprised PBMCs. Receptors originate from a man aged 25 to 40 in good health and CMV-seropositive. Both conserved end residues are part of each CDR3. The D gene is left open where the match is weak.

TRBV2	14	TRBJ2-5	-	CASSDAGWGETQYF	TGTGCCAGCAGTGACGCGGGGTGGGGGGAGACCCAGTACTTC
TRBV9	15	TRBJ2-7	-	CASSVGETGSYEQYF	TGTGCCAGCAGCGTAGGTGAGACAGGCTCCTACGAGCAGTACTTC
TRBV9	14	TRBJ2-1	-	CASSVVADYNEQFF	TGTGCCAGCAGCGTAGTGGCGGATTACAATGAGCAGTTCTTC
TRBV18	16	TRBJ2-1	TRBD2	CASSSGTTLSYNEQFF	TGTGCCAGCTCCTCCGGGACTACCCTATCCTACAATGAGCAGTTCTTC
TRBV9	14	TRBJ2-7	-	CASSVARNSYEQYF	TGTGCCAGCAGCGTAGCTAGGAATAGCTACGAGCAGTACTTC
TRBV4-1	17	TRBJ1-6	-	CASSQRDISSYNSPLHF	TGCGCCAGCAGCCAGAGAGACATAAGCTCCTATAATTCACCCCTCCACTTT
TRBV6-1	14	TRBJ2-2	-	CASSGVSATGELFF	TGTGCCAGCAGTGGGGTTAGCGCCACCGGGGAGCTGTTTTTT
TRBV27	14	TRBJ2-7	TRBD2	CASSLVAGVHEQYF	TGTGCCAGCAGTTTAGTAGCGGGTGTCCACGAGCAGTACTTC
TRBV11-2	16	TRBJ2-1	TRBD1	CASSFTSDREYNEQFF	TGTGCCAGCAGTTTCACCTCGGACAGGGAATACAATGAGCAGTTCTTC
TRBV12-5	14	TRBJ2-5	TRBD1	CASGPQGGGETQYF	TGTGCTAGTGGCCCACAGGGGGGCGGAGAGACCCAGTACTTC